The clone carrying this T cell receptor beta chain was found a few times. This PCR relied on a set of 60 Vbeta primers and 13 Jbeta primers. The table came from immunoSEQ multiplex PCR; TCRdb's copy has only in-frame clones and leaves some out. The sample shows roughly 86,000 clones, roughly 63% of them seen only once. The data were taken from a study of cytomegalovirus exposure and HLA in healthy donors. The CDR3 extends over 19 amino acids. Deletions cut 7 bases from V and 4 bases from J, with 28 bases between. The V gene's germline CDR1 is MDHEN and CDR2 SYDVKM. The sample was PBMCs. The sequence came from a woman aged 45-59 years in good health and CMV-seropositive. V gene TRBV28 combines with J gene TRBJ2-2, with D perhaps matching TRBD2 (5 bases). CDR3 protein: CASKHARLAYQPGTGELFF. The CDR3 region has the DNA TGTGCCAGCAAGCACGCTAGGCTAGCATACCAGCCGGGCACCGGGGAGCTGTTTTTT.